Below, one T cell receptor beta chain is given with its context. The length of the CDR3 is 14 residues. Trimming removed 10 bases from V and 2 bases from J; junction bases left unmatched: 6. Germline CDR1 reads MNHEY; CDR2 reads SMNVEV (reference sequence). TCRdb's copy holds only in-frame clones and misses some; the assay was immunoSEQ multiplex PCR. Of hundreds of thousands of clones in the sample, roughly 86% were seen once. The data originate from a study of blood T cell repertoires in COVID-19. In the study overall: PBMCs, B-cell-depleted T cells, or T cells provided the cDNA or gDNA that made up the material.

Study members were between 18 and 89 years old and lived in roughly 24 US regions. Cohort allocation depended upon clinical history that participants reported. For recovered donors of Cohort 3, there were two negative PCRs, clearance, or symptom resolution. The sequenced material came from PBMCs or T cells enriched from blood (not recorded which). The receptor was isolated from a woman aged 45-65 years who had recovered from COVID-19. The chain employs TRBV27 and TRBJ2-3; 10 bases match TRBD2. The CDR3 DNA follows: TGTGCCACCTCACTAGCGGGGTACACAGATACGCAGTATTTT. As protein: CATSLAGYTDTQYF.